Shown below are 3 T cell receptor beta chains from a single sample sequenced in a study of OX40 agonist ivuxolimab in advanced cancers. Here immunoSEQ multiplex PCR was the method, and the copy in TCRdb shows in-frame clones only, minus some. The repertoire includes roughly 80,000 clones, 90% of them detected once, and roughly 0.69% sits in the top ten. The source material was CD4+ or CD8+ T cells sorted from blood, sampled in a trial of the OX40 agonist ivuxolimab. These receptors came from an adult with an advanced solid tumor such as melanoma, head and neck, liver or kidney cancer.

This chain joins TRBV7-9 and TRBJ2-3; 10 bases line up with TRBD2. Looked up from germline, CDR1 is SEHNR and CDR2 is FQNEAQ (reference sequence). Losses at the gene ends were 1 base for V and 4 bases for J; bases not matched to a gene: 5. The CDR3 consists of 16 residues. The CDR3 bases are TGTGCCAGCAGCTTAGGGCTAGCGGGAGTATCAGATACGCAGTATTTT. The encoded protein is CASSLGLAGVSDTQYF.

The chain combines TRBV4-1 with TRBJ1-1; perhaps TRBD1 as D (6 bases). Germline assignment: CDR1 MGHRA and CDR2 YSYEKL. The CDR3 has 16 residues. Trimming took 1 base from V and 5 from J, leaving 17 bases between them. The DNA for the CDR3 is TGCGCCAGCAGCCAAGGACCGAGGCAGGGGTGGACTGAAGCTTTCTTT. This translates into CASSQGPRQGWTEAFF.

The chain links TRBV20-1 to TRBJ2-1, with D hard to call. The V end was cut by 7 bases, the J end by 3 bases, with 7 bases between. The germline CDR1 and CDR2 sequences are DFQATT and SNEGSKA (reference sequence). This CDR3 spans 11 amino acids. This CDR3 reads CSGRFYNEQFF. Written as DNA, the CDR3 is TGCAGTGGCCGATTCTACAATGAGCAGTTCTTC.